This T cell receptor beta chain originates from a study of beta chain features in type 1 diabetes. Expressed TCRB transcripts were sequenced, since all the RNA that had been isolated was reverse transcribed. Libraries were prepared by immunoSEQ multiplex PCR; TCRdb keeps only in-frame clonotypes and omits some of them. The sample includes about 290,000 clones, 7.5% to 9.5% of them seen just once. The CDR3 runs 12 residues. J was trimmed by 7 bases and V by 5 bases; bases with no gene match: 3. Germline assignment: CDR1 SGDLS and CDR2 YYNGEE. In this sample, this clone turned up a few times. The TCR was taken from a woman between 18 and 29 years old in good health. The chain joins TRBV9 to TRBJ1-2, with 9 bases identical to TRBD1. The sequenced sample consisted of central memory CD4+ T cells from blood. CDR3 region: CASRGTGTGYTF. The DNA for the CDR3 is TGTGCCAGCAGAGGGACAGGGACTGGCTACACCTTC.